These 10 T cell receptor beta chains share one sample of origin, sequenced in a study of cytotoxic CD8 clonotypes in ibrutinib-treated CLL. Measured with immunoSEQ multiplex PCR; TCRdb has only the in-frame clones, and not every one. Of 50,000 to 65,000 clones in the sample, less than 60% were seen once. Here the sequenced sample was PBMCs, taken after 12 months of ibrutinib treatment. All receptors derive from a human donor with chronic lymphocytic leukemia.

As for this clone: The junction departs from the called germline gene at one end, perhaps through a read error. The chain recombines TRBV6-6 with TRBJ1-1, with TRBD1 matching over 8 bases. The CDR3 is 16 residues long. CDR1 is MNHNY and CDR2 is SVGAGI in the germline V gene (reference sequence). The CDR3 loop is CATSLTDRGGNTEAFF. In nucleotides, the CDR3 is TGTGCCACCAGTCTAACCGACAGGGGCGGGAACACTGAAGCTTTCTTT.

The chain has TRBV5-6 and TRBJ1-4; maybe TRBD1 (6 bases). Trimming left V 6 bases short and J 7 bases short, with 16 bases between. From germline, CDR1 is SGHDT and CDR2 YYEEEE. This CDR3 region has 14 residues. Written as DNA, the CDR3 is TGTGCCAGCACTGAGACAGGAGAAGGTGAAAAACTGTTTTTT. Translating it yields CASTETGEGEKLFF.

This chain uses TRBV19 with TRBJ2-1; D is perhaps TRBD1 (5 bases). This CDR3 is built from 11 residues. Per the germline V gene, CDR1 is LNHDA and CDR2 is SQIVND (reference sequence). Trimming took 3 bases from V and 10 from J, leaving 7 bases between them. CDR3 protein: CASSIRQEQFF. As DNA, the CDR3 is TGTGCCAGTAGTATCCGACAGGAGCAGTTCTTC.

This clone was counted only a few times. The chain couples TRBV20-1 to TRBJ1-2; unclear D gene. Trimming removed 7 bases at V and 5 bases at J, with 5 bases between. Germline CDR1 is DFQATT and CDR2 is SNEGSKA (reference sequence). The CDR3 is 9 residues long. In DNA form, the CDR3 reads TGCAGTGAGGGTTATGGCTACACCTTC. It yields the protein CSEGYGYTF.

V and J are TRBV29-1 and TRBJ2-5; D call uncertain. Germline lookup yields CDR1 SQVTM and CDR2 ANQGSEA. Trimming shortened V by 3 bases and J by 4 bases, and 6 bases separated the two germline ends. This CDR3 is built from 11 residues. The CDR3 loop reads CSVDLRETQYF. The CDR3 DNA is TGCAGCGTTGATTTAAGAGAGACCCAGTACTTC. The full variable domain, with the rest looked up from reference TRBV29-1 and TRBJ2-5, is SAVISQKPSRDICQRGTSLTIQCQVDSQVTMMFWYRQQPGQSLTLIATANQGSEATYESGFVIDKFPISRPNLTFSTLTVSNMSPEDSSIYLCSVDLRETQYFGPGTRLLVL.

This clone was detected only once. J is TRBJ2-7 and V is TRBV6-6; the match to TRBD1 covers 7 bases. CDR1 and CDR2 from the germline V gene are MNHNY and SVGAGI (reference sequence). V gave up 3 bases and J gave up 2 bases; unmatched junction bases: 4. The CDR3 totals 14 residues. In DNA, the CDR3 is TGTGCCAGCAGTTATGGGGACAGACCCTACGAGCAGTACTTC. Amino acids: CASSYGDRPYEQYF.

This clone was recorded at least ten times. The V and J genes are TRBV9 and TRBJ1-2; 9 bases agree with TRBD1. V gave up 4 bases and J gave up 8 bases; unmatched junction bases: 6. This CDR3 contains 13 residues. The germline CDR1 and CDR2 sequences are SGDLS and YYNGEE. The CDR3 bases are TGTGCCAGCAGCACGGGACAGGGCCGCGGCTACACCTTC. Translated, it gives CASSTGQGRGYTF.

This clone was observed once. V gene TRBV5-8 combines with J gene TRBJ2-2; D not resolved. From germline, CDR1 is SGHTS and CDR2 YDEGEE. Trimming removed 0 bases from V and 7 bases from J, with 25 bases in between. The CDR3 contains 19 residues. CDR3 in amino acids: CASSLVGLLMSDPGGELFF. In DNA form, the CDR3 reads TGTGCCAGCAGCTTGGTGGGCCTCTTGATGAGCGATCCCGGCGGGGAGCTGTTTTTT.

The chain has TRBV27 and TRBJ2-5, with 7 bases lining up with TRBD1. This CDR3 has 14 amino acids. V was clipped by 5 bases and J by 5 bases; unmatched bases: 8. Germline CDR1 is MNHEY and CDR2 is SMNVEV (reference sequence). Here the CDR3 reads CASSPTGWSETQYF. The CDR3 DNA is TGTGCCAGCAGTCCGACAGGGTGGTCTGAGACCCAGTACTTC.

The CDR3 DNA follows: TGTGCCAGCAGCCGGACTAGCGGACCCACAGATACGCAGTATTTT. It yields the protein CASSRTSGPTDTQYF. The rearrangement joins TRBV7-7 to TRBJ2-3; TRBD2 aligns across 10 bases. Trimming took 5 bases from V and 2 from J; bases not matched to a gene: 4. Germline values: CDR1 SSHAT, CDR2 FNYEAQ (reference sequence). The CDR3 sequence is 15 residues long.